A selection of T cell receptor beta chains follows, all from one sample in a study of shared clonotypes between healthy human individuals. Clones were read by immunoSEQ multiplex PCR, and TCRdb kept only the in-frame ones, dropping some. The table has 2 million to 3 million clones, approximately 93% seen once. The sequenced sample was naive CD4+ T cells from PBMCs. The receptors come from a man aged 18 to 30 in good health. Some clones in this sample may be carry-over from other donors' samples. Each CDR3 is given with its conserved first and last residue. The order of the fields is J gene, V gene, clone size, CDR3 length, D gene, CDR3 protein, CDR3 DNA. D genes are given only for firm matches. Clone size is stated in some rows and not others, as once, few, many or a class when expanded.

j_call: TRBJ2-5; v_call: TRBV7-2; clone_size: .; cdr3_length: 14; d_call: .; cdr3_aa: CASSLAGGAETQYF; cdr3_nt: TGTGCCAGCAGTCTGGCAGGCGGAGCAGAGACCCAGTACTTC
j_call: TRBJ2-1; v_call: TRBV18; clone_size: .; cdr3_length: 15; d_call: .; cdr3_aa: CASSPSQGTYNEQFF; cdr3_nt: TGTGCCAGCTCACCTTCCCAGGGGACCTACAATGAGCAGTTCTTC
j_call: TRBJ2-7; v_call: TRBV5-4; clone_size: .; cdr3_length: 11; d_call: .; cdr3_aa: CASSSNHEQYF; cdr3_nt: TGTGCCAGCAGCTCGAATCACGAGCAGTACTTC
j_call: TRBJ1-2; v_call: TRBV21-1; clone_size: .; cdr3_length: 14; d_call: .; cdr3_aa: CASSIYRGDYGYTF; cdr3_nt: TGTGCCAGCAGCATATACAGGGGCGACTATGGCTACACCTTC
j_call: TRBJ2-2; v_call: TRBV19; clone_size: few; cdr3_length: 14; d_call: .; cdr3_aa: CASSIPGLIGELFF; cdr3_nt: TGTGCCAGTAGTATACCGGGACTTATCGGGGAGCTGTTTTTT
j_call: TRBJ2-7; v_call: TRBV6-5; clone_size: .; cdr3_length: 16; d_call: TRBD2; cdr3_aa: CASSYSSGAGTYEQYF; cdr3_nt: TGTGCCAGCAGTTACTCGAGCGGAGCGGGGACCTACGAGCAGTACTTC
j_call: TRBJ1-5; v_call: TRBV28; clone_size: .; cdr3_length: 16; d_call: .; cdr3_aa: CASSYLLGGGNQPQHF; cdr3_nt: TGTGCCAGCAGTTATCTGTTGGGGGGGGGCAATCAGCCCCAGCATTTT
j_call: TRBJ2-2; v_call: TRBV6-5; clone_size: .; cdr3_length: 13; d_call: .; cdr3_aa: CASSYSFSGELFF; cdr3_nt: TGTGCCAGCAGCTACTCTTTTTCGGGGGAGCTGTTTTTT
j_call: TRBJ1-5; v_call: TRBV7-8; clone_size: .; cdr3_length: 15; d_call: .; cdr3_aa: CASSANQGRNQPQHF; cdr3_nt: TGTGCCAGCAGCGCCAATCAGGGGCGCAATCAGCCCCAGCATTTT
j_call: TRBJ2-7; v_call: TRBV30; clone_size: .; cdr3_length: 12; d_call: .; cdr3_aa: CAWSVSGYEQYF; cdr3_nt: TGTGCCTGGAGTGTCTCGGGGTACGAGCAGTACTTC
j_call: TRBJ2-7; v_call: TRBV27; clone_size: .; cdr3_length: 14; d_call: .; cdr3_aa: CASRGGGALGEQYF; cdr3_nt: TGTGCCAGCAGAGGGGGGGGAGCGCTTGGCGAGCAGTACTTC
j_call: TRBJ1-2; v_call: TRBV5-5; clone_size: .; cdr3_length: 16; d_call: TRBD1; cdr3_aa: CASSLSRPGGIRGYTF; cdr3_nt: TGTGCCAGCAGCTTGAGTCGCCCAGGGGGCATCAGGGGCTACACCTTC
j_call: TRBJ1-1; v_call: TRBV13; clone_size: .; cdr3_length: 15; d_call: .; cdr3_aa: CASSLLLGADTEAFF; cdr3_nt: TGTGCCAGCAGCCTCCTTTTGGGCGCGGACACTGAAGCTTTCTTT
j_call: TRBJ2-2; v_call: TRBV18; clone_size: .; cdr3_length: 17; d_call: .; cdr3_aa: CASSPPIGYPNTGELFF; cdr3_nt: TGTGCCAGCTCACCACCAATAGGGTACCCTAACACCGGGGAGCTGTTTTTT
j_call: TRBJ2-3; v_call: TRBV5-6; clone_size: .; cdr3_length: 17; d_call: TRBD1; cdr3_aa: CASSWRTGGMITDTQYF; cdr3_nt: TGTGCCAGCAGCTGGAGGACAGGGGGCATGATCACAGATACGCAGTATTTT
j_call: TRBJ2-3; v_call: TRBV7-9; clone_size: once; cdr3_length: 16; d_call: TRBD2; cdr3_aa: CASSLGRGGGTDTQYF; cdr3_nt: TGTGCCAGCAGCTTAGGGCGCGGGGGAGGTACAGATACGCAGTATTTT
j_call: TRBJ1-1; v_call: TRBV19; clone_size: .; cdr3_length: 15; d_call: .; cdr3_aa: CASSISGGKNTEAFF; cdr3_nt: TGTGCCAGTAGTATTTCTGGGGGTAAAAACACTGAAGCTTTCTTT
j_call: TRBJ2-1; v_call: TRBV7-8; clone_size: .; cdr3_length: 14; d_call: .; cdr3_aa: CASLKGGPYNEQFF; cdr3_nt: TGTGCCAGCTTAAAGGGGGGCCCCTACAATGAGCAGTTCTTC
j_call: TRBJ2-3; v_call: TRBV2; clone_size: .; cdr3_length: 14; d_call: .; cdr3_aa: CASSPTRVTDTQYF; cdr3_nt: TGTGCCAGCAGCCCGACTAGAGTCACAGATACGCAGTATTTT
j_call: TRBJ2-7; v_call: TRBV19; clone_size: .; cdr3_length: 15; d_call: TRBD2; cdr3_aa: CASRKTGTRVYEQYF; cdr3_nt: TGTGCCAGTAGAAAAACCGGGACTAGAGTCTACGAGCAGTACTTC
j_call: TRBJ1-1; v_call: TRBV28; clone_size: .; cdr3_length: 16; d_call: .; cdr3_aa: CASSFGAGVMNTEAFF; cdr3_nt: TGTGCCAGCAGTTTCGGAGCAGGGGTCATGAACACTGAAGCTTTCTTT
j_call: TRBJ1-5; v_call: TRBV15; clone_size: .; cdr3_length: 13; d_call: .; cdr3_aa: CATSRDYNQPQHF; cdr3_nt: TGTGCCACCAGCAGAGATTATAATCAGCCCCAGCATTTT
j_call: TRBJ2-4; v_call: TRBV2; clone_size: .; cdr3_length: 16; d_call: .; cdr3_aa: CASSGDRILAKNIQYF; cdr3_nt: TGTGCCAGCAGTGGCGACAGAATCTTAGCCAAAAACATTCAGTACTTC
j_call: TRBJ2-7; v_call: TRBV9; clone_size: .; cdr3_length: 17; d_call: .; cdr3_aa: CASSVDLDPGGRYEQYF; cdr3_nt: TGTGCCAGCAGCGTGGACCTAGACCCCGGGGGGCGTTACGAGCAGTACTTC
j_call: TRBJ2-3; v_call: TRBV5-4; clone_size: .; cdr3_length: 18; d_call: TRBD2; cdr3_aa: CASSLPDEAGGSTDTQYF; cdr3_nt: TGTGCCAGCAGTCTCCCCGATGAGGCGGGAGGGAGCACAGATACGCAGTATTTT
j_call: TRBJ2-7; v_call: TRBV27; clone_size: .; cdr3_length: 15; d_call: .; cdr3_aa: CASSLFGVLGYEQYF; cdr3_nt: TGTGCCAGCAGTTTATTCGGGGTTTTGGGCTACGAGCAGTACTTC
j_call: TRBJ1-1; v_call: TRBV5-1; clone_size: .; cdr3_length: 14; d_call: TRBD1; cdr3_aa: CASSLTGADTEAFF; cdr3_nt: TGCGCCAGCAGCTTGACAGGGGCAGACACTGAAGCTTTCTTT
j_call: TRBJ2-7; v_call: TRBV5-4; clone_size: .; cdr3_length: 15; d_call: TRBD1; cdr3_aa: CASSLGGRGPHEQYF; cdr3_nt: TGTGCCAGCAGCTTGGGAGGCAGGGGGCCCCACGAGCAGTACTTC
j_call: TRBJ2-7; v_call: TRBV6-1; clone_size: .; cdr3_length: 13; d_call: TRBD2; cdr3_aa: CASRLAGVWEQYF; cdr3_nt: TGTGCCAGCAGACTAGCGGGAGTATGGGAGCAGTACTTC
j_call: TRBJ2-2; v_call: TRBV7-2; clone_size: .; cdr3_length: 14; d_call: .; cdr3_aa: CASSAQLLTGELFF; cdr3_nt: TGTGCCAGCAGCGCCCAACTTCTAACCGGGGAGCTGTTTTTT
j_call: TRBJ1-5; v_call: TRBV7-9; clone_size: .; cdr3_length: 13; d_call: .; cdr3_aa: CASSLQGNQPQHF; cdr3_nt: TGTGCCAGCAGCTTACAGGGGAATCAGCCCCAGCATTTT
j_call: TRBJ2-7; v_call: TRBV19; clone_size: .; cdr3_length: 17; d_call: TRBD2; cdr3_aa: CASSSPRTSGSRDEQYF; cdr3_nt: TGTGCCAGTAGTTCCCCCCGGACTAGCGGGAGTCGGGACGAGCAGTACTTC
j_call: TRBJ1-5; v_call: TRBV7-2; clone_size: .; cdr3_length: 14; d_call: .; cdr3_aa: CASSPRASNQPQHF; cdr3_nt: TGTGCCAGCAGCCCCCGGGCTAGCAATCAGCCCCAGCATTTT
j_call: TRBJ2-6; v_call: TRBV7-8; clone_size: once; cdr3_length: 17; d_call: .; cdr3_aa: CASSPNDGAAGANVLTF; cdr3_nt: TGTGCCAGCAGCCCTAATGACGGGGCGGCAGGGGCCAACGTCCTGACTTTC
j_call: TRBJ2-2; v_call: TRBV7-7; clone_size: .; cdr3_length: 18; d_call: TRBD2; cdr3_aa: CASSSVPGLAENTGELFF; cdr3_nt: TGTGCCAGCAGCTCGGTGCCGGGACTAGCGGAGAACACCGGGGAGCTGTTTTTT
j_call: TRBJ2-1; v_call: TRBV5-1; clone_size: .; cdr3_length: 15; d_call: .; cdr3_aa: CASSAHEGRINEQFF; cdr3_nt: TGCGCCAGCAGCGCCCATGAGGGGCGCATCAATGAGCAGTTCTTC
j_call: TRBJ1-1; v_call: TRBV2; clone_size: .; cdr3_length: 14; d_call: .; cdr3_aa: CASSILGVGTEAFF; cdr3_nt: TGTGCCAGCAGTATCCTGGGGGTAGGTACTGAAGCTTTCTTT
j_call: TRBJ2-5; v_call: TRBV19; clone_size: .; cdr3_length: 14; d_call: TRBD1; cdr3_aa: CASSNRQGKETQYF; cdr3_nt: TGTGCCAGTAGTAACCGACAGGGGAAAGAGACCCAGTACTTC
j_call: TRBJ1-4; v_call: TRBV2; clone_size: few; cdr3_length: 15; d_call: .; cdr3_aa: CASRTDRSFNEKLFF; cdr3_nt: TGTGCCAGCAGGACAGACAGGTCTTTTAATGAAAAACTGTTTTTT
j_call: TRBJ1-1; v_call: TRBV7-3; clone_size: .; cdr3_length: 13; d_call: .; cdr3_aa: CASSPGTNTEAFF; cdr3_nt: TGTGCCAGCAGCCCCGGGACGAACACTGAAGCTTTCTTT
j_call: TRBJ2-7; v_call: TRBV9; clone_size: .; cdr3_length: 15; d_call: .; cdr3_aa: CASSVGTTRSYEQYF; cdr3_nt: TGTGCCAGCAGCGTAGGGACGACAAGGTCCTACGAGCAGTACTTC
j_call: TRBJ2-2; v_call: TRBV5-1; clone_size: .; cdr3_length: 16; d_call: .; cdr3_aa: CASSLFTGVNTGELFF; cdr3_nt: TGCGCCAGCAGCTTGTTCACGGGAGTGAACACCGGGGAGCTGTTTTTT
j_call: TRBJ2-1; v_call: TRBV4-2; clone_size: .; cdr3_length: 16; d_call: TRBD2; cdr3_aa: CASSSNSGRTYNEQFF; cdr3_nt: TGTGCCAGCAGCTCAAATAGCGGGAGGACCTACAATGAGCAGTTCTTC
j_call: TRBJ2-7; v_call: TRBV5-1; clone_size: .; cdr3_length: 15; d_call: TRBD1; cdr3_aa: CASSSDRGVTYEQYF; cdr3_nt: TGCGCCAGCAGCTCGGACAGGGGAGTAACCTACGAGCAGTACTTC
j_call: TRBJ2-2; v_call: TRBV2; clone_size: .; cdr3_length: 15; d_call: TRBD1; cdr3_aa: CASSETGGYTGELFF; cdr3_nt: TGTGCCAGCAGTGAAACAGGGGGCTACACCGGGGAGCTGTTTTTT
j_call: TRBJ2-4; v_call: TRBV28; clone_size: .; cdr3_length: 13; d_call: .; cdr3_aa: CASSLSDKNIQYF; cdr3_nt: TGTGCCAGCAGTTTGTCCGACAAAAACATTCAGTACTTC
j_call: TRBJ1-2; v_call: TRBV30; clone_size: .; cdr3_length: 12; d_call: .; cdr3_aa: CAWTLGGPGYTF; cdr3_nt: TGTGCCTGGACCCTTGGGGGCCCGGGCTACACCTTC
j_call: TRBJ1-3; v_call: TRBV7-9; clone_size: .; cdr3_length: 16; d_call: .; cdr3_aa: CASSAYREEAGNTIYF; cdr3_nt: TGTGCCAGCAGCGCATACAGGGAGGAAGCTGGAAACACCATATATTTT
j_call: TRBJ1-2; v_call: TRBV6-5; clone_size: few; cdr3_length: 11; d_call: .; cdr3_aa: CASTVTAPYTF; cdr3_nt: TGTGCCAGCACCGTCACTGCCCCCTACACCTTC
j_call: TRBJ1-5; v_call: TRBV7-9; clone_size: .; cdr3_length: 15; d_call: TRBD1; cdr3_aa: CASSNGQGVIQPQHF; cdr3_nt: TGTGCCAGCAGCAATGGACAGGGGGTAATTCAGCCCCAGCATTTT
j_call: TRBJ2-2; v_call: TRBV11-1; clone_size: .; cdr3_length: 12; d_call: .; cdr3_aa: CASSSYGRELFF; cdr3_nt: TGTGCCAGCAGCTCCTACGGCCGGGAGCTGTTTTTT
j_call: TRBJ2-3; v_call: TRBV11-3; clone_size: .; cdr3_length: 14; d_call: .; cdr3_aa: CASSFGQSTDTQYF; cdr3_nt: TGTGCCAGCAGCTTTGGACAGAGCACAGATACGCAGTATTTT